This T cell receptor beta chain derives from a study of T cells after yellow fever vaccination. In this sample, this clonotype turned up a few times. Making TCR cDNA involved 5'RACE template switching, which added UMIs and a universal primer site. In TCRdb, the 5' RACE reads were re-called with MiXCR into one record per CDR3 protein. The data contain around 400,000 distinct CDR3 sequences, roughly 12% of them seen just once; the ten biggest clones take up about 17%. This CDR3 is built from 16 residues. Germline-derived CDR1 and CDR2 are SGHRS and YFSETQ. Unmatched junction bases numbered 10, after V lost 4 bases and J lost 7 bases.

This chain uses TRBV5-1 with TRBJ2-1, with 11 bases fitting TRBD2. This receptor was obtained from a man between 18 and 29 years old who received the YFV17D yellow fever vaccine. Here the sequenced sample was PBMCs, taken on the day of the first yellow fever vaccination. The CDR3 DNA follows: TGCGCCAGCAGCACAGGGACTAGCGGTCGGGGGAATGAGCAGTTCTTC. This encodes CASSTGTSGRGNEQFF.